These T cell receptor beta chains were read from a single sample in a study of blood T cell repertoires in COVID-19. Assay used: immunoSEQ multiplex PCR; TCRdb lists only in-frame clones, some missing. Among 150,000 to 200,000 clones, just under 85% were seen once, and the ten largest hold around 0.93%. Sequenced input: peripheral blood. These TCRs come from a man aged 55-75 years with COVID-19, enrolled during active disease. CDR3s include the opening cysteine and the closing phenylalanine or tryptophan. Fields, in order: clone size, J gene, V gene, D gene, CDR3 DNA, CDR3 protein. D genes are given only for firm matches. Size tells how often a clone was seen (once, few, many) or the class of an expanded clone, and some rows leave it out.

abundance: -; j_gene: TRBJ1-6; v_gene: TRBV19; d_gene: TRBD1; CDR3nt: TGTGCCAGTAGGCGGACAGGGTCTTCGTATAATTCACCCCTCCACTTT; CDR3aa: CASRRTGSSYNSPLHF
abundance: -; j_gene: TRBJ1-2; v_gene: TRBV6-6; d_gene: -; CDR3nt: TGTGCCAGCTCCCCGGACTATGGCTACACCTTC; CDR3aa: CASSPDYGYTF
abundance: -; j_gene: TRBJ1-5; v_gene: TRBV3-1/TRBV3-2; d_gene: TRBD1; CDR3nt: TGTGCCAGCAGCCAGGCCGGGACAGGGGGCAATCAGCCCCAGCATTTT; CDR3aa: CASSQAGTGGNQPQHF
abundance: -; j_gene: TRBJ2-2; v_gene: TRBV6-2/TRBV6-3; d_gene: -; CDR3nt: TGTGCCAGCAGCCCTCTGCGGGCAACGAACACCGGGGAGCTGTTTTTT; CDR3aa: CASSPLRATNTGELFF
abundance: few; j_gene: TRBJ2-2; v_gene: TRBV25-1; d_gene: -; CDR3nt: TGTGCCAGCAGTGCCTCCCCTGGCAGGGGTAACACCGGGGAGCTGTTTTTT; CDR3aa: CASSASPGRGNTGELFF
abundance: -; j_gene: TRBJ1-5; v_gene: TRBV10-3; d_gene: -; CDR3nt: TGTGCCATCAGGGAAGGGGGGGGTCAGCCCCAGCATTTT; CDR3aa: CAIREGGGQPQHF
abundance: few; j_gene: TRBJ1-1; v_gene: TRBV30; d_gene: -; CDR3nt: TGTGCCTGGACCCTGTCTGGGACATTGGCTTTCTTT; CDR3aa: CAWTLSGTLAFF
abundance: few; j_gene: TRBJ1-3; v_gene: TRBV7-9; d_gene: -; CDR3nt: TGTGCCAGCAGCTTAGACATAAGAAACACCATATATTTT; CDR3aa: CASSLDIRNTIYF
abundance: -; j_gene: TRBJ2-1; v_gene: TRBV15; d_gene: TRBD1; CDR3nt: TGTGCCACCAGCGGTCCGGGACAGGGCTACAATGAGCAGTTCTTC; CDR3aa: CATSGPGQGYNEQFF
abundance: -; j_gene: TRBJ1-1; v_gene: TRBV5-4; d_gene: TRBD1; CDR3nt: TGTGCCAGCAGCACGGGACAGGGGAACACTGAAGCTTTCTTT; CDR3aa: CASSTGQGNTEAFF
abundance: -; j_gene: TRBJ2-3; v_gene: TRBV19; d_gene: -; CDR3nt: TGTGCCAGTAAAGAACAGGGAGCCACAGATACGCAGTATTTT; CDR3aa: CASKEQGATDTQYF
abundance: -; j_gene: TRBJ1-5; v_gene: TRBV5-1; d_gene: -; CDR3nt: TGCGCCAGCAGCTTCGGGTCTCAGGGTCAGCCCCAGCATTTT; CDR3aa: CASSFGSQGQPQHF
abundance: -; j_gene: TRBJ2-7; v_gene: TRBV19; d_gene: -; CDR3nt: TGTGCCAGTAGTATTGGGGACAGCCGGGGGTACGAGCAGTACTTC; CDR3aa: CASSIGDSRGYEQYF
abundance: few; j_gene: TRBJ2-7; v_gene: TRBV6-5; d_gene: -; CDR3nt: TGTGCCAGCAGGGTCGGGATACAAATATCCTACGAGCAGTACTTC; CDR3aa: CASRVGIQISYEQYF
abundance: -; j_gene: TRBJ1-1; v_gene: TRBV10-1; d_gene: TRBD1; CDR3nt: TGCGCCAGCAGTGCTAGGACAGGGAAAGGCAACACTGAAGCTTTCTTT; CDR3aa: CASSARTGKGNTEAFF
abundance: -; j_gene: TRBJ1-5; v_gene: TRBV6-5; d_gene: -; CDR3nt: TGTGCCAGCAGTCCCCCGGGAGGGTTTGGGCAGCCCCAGCATTTT; CDR3aa: CASSPPGGFGQPQHF
abundance: -; j_gene: TRBJ1-2; v_gene: TRBV7-2; d_gene: TRBD1; CDR3nt: TGTGCCAGCAGCTTGGACAGGATCTTATATGGCTACACCTTC; CDR3aa: CASSLDRILYGYTF
abundance: -; j_gene: TRBJ2-1; v_gene: TRBV28; d_gene: -; CDR3nt: TGTGCCAGCAGTTTACGAGAGGGTGAGCAGTTCTTC; CDR3aa: CASSLREGEQFF
abundance: -; j_gene: TRBJ1-4; v_gene: TRBV18; d_gene: TRBD1; CDR3nt: TGTGCCAGCTCGCTGAACAGGGGAAGTGAAAAACTGTTTTTT; CDR3aa: CASSLNRGSEKLFF
abundance: -; j_gene: TRBJ2-2; v_gene: TRBV6-2/TRBV6-3; d_gene: -; CDR3nt: TGTGCCAGCAGTTACGTAGCCGCGGGTCGCGGGGAGCTGTTTTTT; CDR3aa: CASSYVAAGRGELFF
abundance: -; j_gene: TRBJ2-1; v_gene: TRBV4-1; d_gene: TRBD2; CDR3nt: TGCGCCAACCCGAAGCGGGAGGGCCCTGATGAGCAGTTCTTC; CDR3aa: CANPKREGPDEQFF
abundance: -; j_gene: TRBJ2-1; v_gene: TRBV19; d_gene: TRBD2; CDR3nt: TGTGCCAGTAGTATGGGGGGGACTACGGCTGGGGAGCAGTTCTTC; CDR3aa: CASSMGGTTAGEQFF
abundance: once; j_gene: TRBJ2-7; v_gene: TRBV6-5; d_gene: -; CDR3nt: TGTGCCAGCAGTTACGAAGCCCCTCCGTCCTACGAGCAGTACTTC; CDR3aa: CASSYEAPPSYEQYF
abundance: -; j_gene: TRBJ2-3; v_gene: TRBV12-3/TRBV12-4; d_gene: -; CDR3nt: TGTGCCAGCAGTTTAAGGCGGGCAGATACGCAGTATTTT; CDR3aa: CASSLRRADTQYF
abundance: -; j_gene: TRBJ1-1; v_gene: TRBV7-8; d_gene: -; CDR3nt: TGTGCCAGCAGCCCGGACCCCAGGGGTGAAGCTTTCTTT; CDR3aa: CASSPDPRGEAFF
abundance: -; j_gene: TRBJ2-7; v_gene: TRBV7-3; d_gene: TRBD2; CDR3nt: TGTGCCAGCAGCTTAATGGCGGGAGTGTCCTACGAGCAGTACTTC; CDR3aa: CASSLMAGVSYEQYF
abundance: -; j_gene: TRBJ2-3; v_gene: TRBV14; d_gene: TRBD2; CDR3nt: TGTGCCAGCAGCCAAGATCGTACTAGCGTAGAAGATACGCAGTATTTT; CDR3aa: CASSQDRTSVEDTQYF
abundance: -; j_gene: TRBJ1-5; v_gene: TRBV19; d_gene: TRBD1; CDR3nt: TGTGCCAGTAGTTCAGACAGGGGCCGGCAGCCCCAGCATTTT; CDR3aa: CASSSDRGRQPQHF
abundance: -; j_gene: TRBJ1-1; v_gene: TRBV4-1; d_gene: -; CDR3nt: TGCGCCAGCAGCAACGCACAGGGGAACACTGAAGCTTTCTTT; CDR3aa: CASSNAQGNTEAFF